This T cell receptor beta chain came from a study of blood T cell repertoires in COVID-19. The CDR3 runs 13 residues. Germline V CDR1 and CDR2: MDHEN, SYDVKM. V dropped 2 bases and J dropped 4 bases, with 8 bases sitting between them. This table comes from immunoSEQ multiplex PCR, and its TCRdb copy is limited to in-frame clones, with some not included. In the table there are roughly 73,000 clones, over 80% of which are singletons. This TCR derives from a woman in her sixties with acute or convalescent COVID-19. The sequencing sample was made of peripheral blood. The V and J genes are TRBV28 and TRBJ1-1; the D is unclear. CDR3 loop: CASSLVVGTEAFF. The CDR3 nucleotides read TGTGCCAGCAGTTTAGTTGTCGGCACTGAAGCTTTCTTT.